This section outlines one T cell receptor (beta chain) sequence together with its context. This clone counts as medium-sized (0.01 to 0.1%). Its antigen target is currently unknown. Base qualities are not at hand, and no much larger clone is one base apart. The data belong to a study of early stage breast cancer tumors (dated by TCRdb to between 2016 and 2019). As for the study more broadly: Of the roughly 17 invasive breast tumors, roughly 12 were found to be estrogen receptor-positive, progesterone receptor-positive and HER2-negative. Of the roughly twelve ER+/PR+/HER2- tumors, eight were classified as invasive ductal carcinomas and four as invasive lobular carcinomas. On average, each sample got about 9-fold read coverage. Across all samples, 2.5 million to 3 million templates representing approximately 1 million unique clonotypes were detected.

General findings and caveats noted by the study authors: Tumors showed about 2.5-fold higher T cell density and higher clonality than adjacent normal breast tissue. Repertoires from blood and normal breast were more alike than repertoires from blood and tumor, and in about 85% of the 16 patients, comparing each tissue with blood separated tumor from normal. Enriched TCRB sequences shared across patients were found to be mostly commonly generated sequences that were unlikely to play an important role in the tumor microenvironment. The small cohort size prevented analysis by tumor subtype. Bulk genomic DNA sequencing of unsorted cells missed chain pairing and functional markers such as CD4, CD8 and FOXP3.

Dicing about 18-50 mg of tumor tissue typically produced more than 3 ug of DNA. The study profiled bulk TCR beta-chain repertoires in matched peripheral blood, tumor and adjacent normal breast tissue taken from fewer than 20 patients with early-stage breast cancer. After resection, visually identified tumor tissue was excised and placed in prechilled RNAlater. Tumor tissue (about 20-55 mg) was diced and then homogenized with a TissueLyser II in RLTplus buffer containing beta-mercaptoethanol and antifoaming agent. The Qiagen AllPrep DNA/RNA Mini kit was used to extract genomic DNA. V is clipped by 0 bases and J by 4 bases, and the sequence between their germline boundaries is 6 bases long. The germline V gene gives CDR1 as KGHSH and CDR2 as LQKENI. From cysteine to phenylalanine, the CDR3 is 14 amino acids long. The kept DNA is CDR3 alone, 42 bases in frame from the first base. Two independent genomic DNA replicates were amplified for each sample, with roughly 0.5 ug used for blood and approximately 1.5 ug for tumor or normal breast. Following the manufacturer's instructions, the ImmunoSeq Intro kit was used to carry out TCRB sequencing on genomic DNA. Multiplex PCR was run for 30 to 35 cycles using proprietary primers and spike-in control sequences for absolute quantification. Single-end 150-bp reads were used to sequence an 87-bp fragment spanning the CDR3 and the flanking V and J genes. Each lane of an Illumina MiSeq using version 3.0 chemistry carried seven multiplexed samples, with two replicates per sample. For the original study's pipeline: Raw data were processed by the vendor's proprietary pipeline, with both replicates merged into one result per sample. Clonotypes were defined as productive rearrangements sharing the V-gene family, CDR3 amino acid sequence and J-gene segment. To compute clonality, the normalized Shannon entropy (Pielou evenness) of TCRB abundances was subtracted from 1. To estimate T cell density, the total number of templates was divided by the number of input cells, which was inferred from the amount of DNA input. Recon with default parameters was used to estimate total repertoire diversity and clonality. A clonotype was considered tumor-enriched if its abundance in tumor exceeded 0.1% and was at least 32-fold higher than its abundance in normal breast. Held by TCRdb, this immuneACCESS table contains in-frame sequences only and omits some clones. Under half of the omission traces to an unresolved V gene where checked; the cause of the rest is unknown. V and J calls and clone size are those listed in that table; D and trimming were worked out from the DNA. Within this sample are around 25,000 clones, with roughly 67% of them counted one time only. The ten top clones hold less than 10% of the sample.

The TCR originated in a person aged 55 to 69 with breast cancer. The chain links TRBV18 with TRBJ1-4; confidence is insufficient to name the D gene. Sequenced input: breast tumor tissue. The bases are TGTGCCAGCTCACCACCAAGCTTTAATGAAAAACTGTTTTTT. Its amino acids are CASSPPSFNEKLFF.